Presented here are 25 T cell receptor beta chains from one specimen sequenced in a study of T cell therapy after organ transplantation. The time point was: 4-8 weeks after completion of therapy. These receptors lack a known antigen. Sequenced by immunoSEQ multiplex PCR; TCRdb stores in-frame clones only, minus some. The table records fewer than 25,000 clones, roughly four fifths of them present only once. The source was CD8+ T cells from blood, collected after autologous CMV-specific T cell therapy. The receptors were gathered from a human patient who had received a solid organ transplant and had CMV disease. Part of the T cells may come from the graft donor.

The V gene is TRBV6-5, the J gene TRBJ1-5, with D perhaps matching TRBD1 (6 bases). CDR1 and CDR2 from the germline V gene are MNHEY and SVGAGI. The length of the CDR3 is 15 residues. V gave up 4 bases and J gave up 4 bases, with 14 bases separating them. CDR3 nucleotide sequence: TGTGCCAGCAGTTCGGGGGGCTTAGGGAATCAGCCCCAGCATTTT. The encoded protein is CASSSGGLGNQPQHF.

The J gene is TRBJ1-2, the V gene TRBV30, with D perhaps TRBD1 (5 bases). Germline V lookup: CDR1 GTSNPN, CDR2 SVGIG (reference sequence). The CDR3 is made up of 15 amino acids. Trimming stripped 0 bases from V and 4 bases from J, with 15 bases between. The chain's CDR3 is CAWSVQRGRGYGYTF. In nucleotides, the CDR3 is TGTGCCTGGAGTGTACAGAGGGGCCGAGGCTATGGCTACACCTTC.

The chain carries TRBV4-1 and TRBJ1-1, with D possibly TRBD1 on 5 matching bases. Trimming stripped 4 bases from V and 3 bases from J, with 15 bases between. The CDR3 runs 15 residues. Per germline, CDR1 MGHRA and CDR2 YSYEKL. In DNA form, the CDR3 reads TGCGCCAGCAGCCCAACAGGCTACGGCGACACTGAAGCTTTCTTT. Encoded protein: CASSPTGYGDTEAFF.

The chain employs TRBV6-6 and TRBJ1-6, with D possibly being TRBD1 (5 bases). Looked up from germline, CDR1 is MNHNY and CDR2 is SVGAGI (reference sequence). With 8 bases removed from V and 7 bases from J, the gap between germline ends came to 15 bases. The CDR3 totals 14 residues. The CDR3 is CASGPTEGNSPLHF. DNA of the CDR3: TGTGCCAGCGGACCGACAGAGGGGAATTCACCCCTCCACTTT.

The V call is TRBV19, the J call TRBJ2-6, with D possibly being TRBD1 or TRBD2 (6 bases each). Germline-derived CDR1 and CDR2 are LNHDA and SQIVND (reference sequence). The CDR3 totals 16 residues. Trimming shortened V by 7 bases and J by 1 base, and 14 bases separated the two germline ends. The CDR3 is CASTRGEASGANVLTF. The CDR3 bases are TGTGCCAGTACGAGGGGGGAGGCGTCTGGGGCCAACGTCCTGACTTTC.

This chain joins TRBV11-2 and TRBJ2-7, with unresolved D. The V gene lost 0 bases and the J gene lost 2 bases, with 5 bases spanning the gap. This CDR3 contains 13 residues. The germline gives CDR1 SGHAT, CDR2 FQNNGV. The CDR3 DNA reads TGTGCCAGCAGCTTAGACAGGACCTACGAGCAGTACTTC. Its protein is CASSLDRTYEQYF.

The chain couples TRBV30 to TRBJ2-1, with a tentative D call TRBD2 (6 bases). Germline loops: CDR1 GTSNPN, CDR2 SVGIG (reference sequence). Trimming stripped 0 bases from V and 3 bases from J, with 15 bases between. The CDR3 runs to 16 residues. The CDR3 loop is CAWSVLGRESYNEQFF. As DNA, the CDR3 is TGTGCCTGGAGTGTACTGGGGCGGGAAAGCTACAATGAGCAGTTCTTC.

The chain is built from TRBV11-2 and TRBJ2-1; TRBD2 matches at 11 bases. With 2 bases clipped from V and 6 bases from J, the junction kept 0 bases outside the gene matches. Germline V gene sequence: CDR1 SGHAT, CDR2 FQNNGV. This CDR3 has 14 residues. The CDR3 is CASSLTSGSNEQFF. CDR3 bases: TGTGCCAGCAGCTTAACTAGCGGGAGCAATGAGCAGTTCTTC.

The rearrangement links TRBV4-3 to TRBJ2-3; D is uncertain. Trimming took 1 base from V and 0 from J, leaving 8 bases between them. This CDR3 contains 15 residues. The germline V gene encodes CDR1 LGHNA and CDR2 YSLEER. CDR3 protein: CASSQVTKSTDTQYF. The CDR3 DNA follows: TGCGCCAGCAGCCAAGTTACTAAGAGCACAGATACGCAGTATTTT.

DNA of the CDR3: TGTGCCATTACCGGGTCCCTCGTGGTGGGGTCCTACAATGAGCAGTTCTTC. This gives the protein CAITGSLVVGSYNEQFF. V is TRBV10-3 and J is TRBJ2-1, with D uncertain. Germline-derived CDR1 and CDR2 are ENHRY and SYGVKD. V was pared by 9 bases and J by 1 base, with 22 bases between. The length of the CDR3 is 17 residues.

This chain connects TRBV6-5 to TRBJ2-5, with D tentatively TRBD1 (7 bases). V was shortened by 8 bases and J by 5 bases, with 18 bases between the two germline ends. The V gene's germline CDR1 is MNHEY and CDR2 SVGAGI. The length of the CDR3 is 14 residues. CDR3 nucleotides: TGTGCCAGCTCGAAATGGGACAGCGGGGAGACCCAGTACTTC. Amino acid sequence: CASSKWDSGETQYF.

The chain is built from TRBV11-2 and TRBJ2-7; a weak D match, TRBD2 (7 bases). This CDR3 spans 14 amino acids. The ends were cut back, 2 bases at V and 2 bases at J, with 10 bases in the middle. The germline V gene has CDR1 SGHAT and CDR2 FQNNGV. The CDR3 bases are TGTGCCAGCAGCTTAAGGGGGAGGGCCTACGAGCAGTACTTC. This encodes CASSLRGRAYEQYF.

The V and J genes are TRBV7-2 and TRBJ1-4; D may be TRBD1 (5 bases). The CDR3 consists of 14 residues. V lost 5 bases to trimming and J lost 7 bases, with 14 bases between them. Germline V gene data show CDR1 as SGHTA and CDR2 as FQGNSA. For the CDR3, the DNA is TGTGCCAGCAGCCATCCAGGGACTTTTGAAAAACTGTTTTTT. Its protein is CASSHPGTFEKLFF.

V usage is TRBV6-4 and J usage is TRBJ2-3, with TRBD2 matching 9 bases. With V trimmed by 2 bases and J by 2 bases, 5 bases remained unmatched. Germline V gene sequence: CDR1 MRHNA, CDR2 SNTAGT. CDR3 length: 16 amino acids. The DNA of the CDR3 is TGTGCCAGCAGTGACGTGGCGGGGGGGTCCACAGATACGCAGTATTTT. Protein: CASSDVAGGSTDTQYF.

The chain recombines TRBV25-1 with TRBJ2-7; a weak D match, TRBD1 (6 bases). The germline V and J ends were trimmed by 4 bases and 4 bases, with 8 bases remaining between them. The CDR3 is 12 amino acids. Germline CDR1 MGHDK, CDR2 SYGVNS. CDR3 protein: CASSGTAYEQYF. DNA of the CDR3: TGTGCCAGCAGTGGGACAGCGTACGAGCAGTACTTC.

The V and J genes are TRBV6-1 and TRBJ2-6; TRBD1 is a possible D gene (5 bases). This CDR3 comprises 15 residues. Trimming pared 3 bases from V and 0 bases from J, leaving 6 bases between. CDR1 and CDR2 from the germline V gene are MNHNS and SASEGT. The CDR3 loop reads CASSDRASGANVLTF. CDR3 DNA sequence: TGTGCCAGCAGTGACAGGGCCTCTGGGGCCAACGTCCTGACTTTC.

CDR3 protein: CASSPRTGLDYGYTF. CDR3 coding DNA: TGTGCCAGCAGCCCTAGGACCGGCTTGGACTATGGCTACACCTTC. The chain uses TRBV13 and TRBJ1-2; D is unclear. V shed 5 bases and J shed 3 bases, with 16 bases lying between them. The germline V gene encodes CDR1 PRHDT and CDR2 FYEKMQ (reference sequence). The CDR3 has 15 residues.

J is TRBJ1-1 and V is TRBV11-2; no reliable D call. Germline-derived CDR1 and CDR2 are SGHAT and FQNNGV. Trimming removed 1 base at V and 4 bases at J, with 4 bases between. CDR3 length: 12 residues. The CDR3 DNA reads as TGTGCCAGCAGCTTAGGTTTCACTGAAGCTTTCTTT. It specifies CASSLGFTEAFF.

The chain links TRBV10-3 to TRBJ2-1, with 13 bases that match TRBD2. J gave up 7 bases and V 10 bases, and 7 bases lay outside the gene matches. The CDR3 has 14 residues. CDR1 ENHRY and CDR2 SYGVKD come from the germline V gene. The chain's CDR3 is CATRTSGSGNEQFF. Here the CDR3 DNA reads TGTGCCACCCGGACTAGCGGGAGCGGAAATGAGCAGTTCTTC.

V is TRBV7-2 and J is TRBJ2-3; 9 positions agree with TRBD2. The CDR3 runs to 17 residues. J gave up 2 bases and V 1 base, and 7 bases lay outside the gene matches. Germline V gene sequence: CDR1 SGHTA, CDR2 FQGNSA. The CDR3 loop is CASSLVASGDHTDTQYF. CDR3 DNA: TGTGCCAGCAGCTTAGTGGCTAGCGGGGACCACACAGATACGCAGTATTTT.

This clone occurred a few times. In DNA form, the CDR3 reads TGTGCCAGCAGCCAAATGGGCCCGAACACTGAAGCTTTCTTT. Protein product: CASSQMGPNTEAFF. This chain joins TRBV4-2 and TRBJ1-1; D gene uncertain. Between the trimmed V and J ends, which lost 2 bases and 1 base, there was a span of 8 bases. This CDR3 is built from 14 residues. Germline V CDR1 and CDR2: LGHNA, YNFKEQ.

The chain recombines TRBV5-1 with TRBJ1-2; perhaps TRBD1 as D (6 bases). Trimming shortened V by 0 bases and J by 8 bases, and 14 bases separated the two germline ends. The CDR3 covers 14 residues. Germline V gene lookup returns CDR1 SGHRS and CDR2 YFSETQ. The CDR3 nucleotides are TGCGCCAGCAGCTTGGAGGGGGGGGCCCACGGCTACACCTTC. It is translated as CASSLEGGAHGYTF. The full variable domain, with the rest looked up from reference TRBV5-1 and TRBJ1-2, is KAGVTQTPRYLIKTRGQQVTLSCSPISGHRSVSWYQQTPGQGLQFLFEYFSETQRNKGNFPGRFSGRQFSNSRSEMNVSTLELGDSALYLCASSLEGGAHGYTFGSGTRLTVV.

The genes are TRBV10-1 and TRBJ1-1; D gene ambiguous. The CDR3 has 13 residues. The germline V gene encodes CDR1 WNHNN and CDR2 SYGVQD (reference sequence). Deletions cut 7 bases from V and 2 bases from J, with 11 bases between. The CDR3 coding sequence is TGCGCCAGCAAGGGCAGACTCAACACTGAAGCTTTCTTT. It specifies CASKGRLNTEAFF.

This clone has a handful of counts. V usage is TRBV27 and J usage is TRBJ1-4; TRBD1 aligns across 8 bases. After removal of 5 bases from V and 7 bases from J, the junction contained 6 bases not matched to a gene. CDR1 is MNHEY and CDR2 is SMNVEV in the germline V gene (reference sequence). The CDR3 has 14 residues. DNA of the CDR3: TGTGCCAGCAGTCCGACAGGGGCCGGTGAAAAACTGTTTTTT. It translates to CASSPTGAGEKLFF.

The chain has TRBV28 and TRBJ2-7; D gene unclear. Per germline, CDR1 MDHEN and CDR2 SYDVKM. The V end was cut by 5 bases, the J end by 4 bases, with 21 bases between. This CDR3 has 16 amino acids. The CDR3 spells CASSPSPTLEAYEQYF. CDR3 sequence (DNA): TGTGCCAGCAGTCCCTCTCCCACCCTAGAGGCGTACGAGCAGTACTTC. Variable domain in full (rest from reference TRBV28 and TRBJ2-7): DVKVTQSSRYLVKRTGEKVFLECVQDMDHENMFWYRQDPGLGLRLIYFSYDVKMKEKGDIPEGYSVSREKKERFSLILESASTNQTSMYLCASSPSPTLEAYEQYFGPGTRLTVT.